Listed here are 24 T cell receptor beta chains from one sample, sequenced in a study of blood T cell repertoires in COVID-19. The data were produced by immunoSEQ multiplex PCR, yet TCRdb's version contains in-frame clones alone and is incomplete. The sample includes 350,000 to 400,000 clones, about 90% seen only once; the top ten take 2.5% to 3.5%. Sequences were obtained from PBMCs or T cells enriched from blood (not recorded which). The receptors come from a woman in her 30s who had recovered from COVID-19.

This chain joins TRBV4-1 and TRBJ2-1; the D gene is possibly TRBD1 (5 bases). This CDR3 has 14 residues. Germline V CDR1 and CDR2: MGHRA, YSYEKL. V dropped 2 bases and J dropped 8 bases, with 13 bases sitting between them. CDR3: CASSQQGSIYEQFF. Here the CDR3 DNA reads TGCGCCAGCAGCCAACAGGGTAGCATCTATGAGCAGTTCTTC.

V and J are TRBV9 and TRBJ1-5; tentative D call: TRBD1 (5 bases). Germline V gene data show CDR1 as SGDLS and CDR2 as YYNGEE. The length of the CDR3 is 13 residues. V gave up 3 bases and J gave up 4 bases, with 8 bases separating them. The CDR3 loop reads CASSADSNQPQHF. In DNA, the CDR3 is TGTGCCAGCAGCGCCGACAGTAATCAGCCCCAGCATTTT.

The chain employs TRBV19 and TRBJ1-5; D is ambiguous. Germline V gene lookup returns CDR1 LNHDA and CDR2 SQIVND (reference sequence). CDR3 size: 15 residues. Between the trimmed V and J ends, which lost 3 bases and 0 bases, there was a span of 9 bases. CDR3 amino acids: CASSILRYSNQPQHF. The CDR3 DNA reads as TGTGCCAGTAGTATTCTTAGATATAGCAATCAGCCCCAGCATTTT.

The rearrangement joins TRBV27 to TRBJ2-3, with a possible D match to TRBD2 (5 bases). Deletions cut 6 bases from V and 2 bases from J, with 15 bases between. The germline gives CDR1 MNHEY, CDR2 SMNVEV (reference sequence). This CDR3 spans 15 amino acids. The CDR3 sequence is CASRGGWENTDTQYF. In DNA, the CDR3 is TGTGCCAGCAGAGGCGGCTGGGAGAACACAGATACGCAGTATTTT.

The CDR3 spells CASSLGDSPGDGMQYF. The CDR3 region has the DNA TGTGCCAGCAGCTTAGGGGATAGCCCGGGGGACGGTATGCAGTATTTT. This rearrangement joins TRBV11-3 to TRBJ2-3; weak D call: TRBD2 (6 bases). V dropped 1 base and J dropped 11 bases, with 22 bases sitting between them. Germline V CDR1 and CDR2: SGHNT, YENEEA. CDR3 length: 16 residues.

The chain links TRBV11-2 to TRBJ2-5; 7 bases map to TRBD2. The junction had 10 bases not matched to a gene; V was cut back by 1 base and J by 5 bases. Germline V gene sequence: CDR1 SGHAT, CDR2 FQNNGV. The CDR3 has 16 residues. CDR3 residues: CASSLVGRLGGETQYF. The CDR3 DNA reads TGTGCCAGCAGCTTAGTGGGACGGCTCGGGGGGGAGACCCAGTACTTC.

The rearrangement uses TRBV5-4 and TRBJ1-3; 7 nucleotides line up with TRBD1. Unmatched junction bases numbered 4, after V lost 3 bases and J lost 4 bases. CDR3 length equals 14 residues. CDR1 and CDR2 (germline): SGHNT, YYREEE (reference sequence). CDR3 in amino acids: CASSSTGTGNTIYF. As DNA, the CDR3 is TGTGCCAGCAGCTCGACAGGGACCGGAAACACCATATATTTT.

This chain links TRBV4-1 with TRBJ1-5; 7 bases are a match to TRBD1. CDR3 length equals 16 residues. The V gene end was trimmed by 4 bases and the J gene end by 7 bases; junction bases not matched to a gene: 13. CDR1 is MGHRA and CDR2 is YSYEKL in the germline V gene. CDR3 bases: TGCGCCAGCAGCCTAGGAAGGGGGCTCCAGGAACAGCCCCAGCATTTT. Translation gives CASSLGRGLQEQPQHF.

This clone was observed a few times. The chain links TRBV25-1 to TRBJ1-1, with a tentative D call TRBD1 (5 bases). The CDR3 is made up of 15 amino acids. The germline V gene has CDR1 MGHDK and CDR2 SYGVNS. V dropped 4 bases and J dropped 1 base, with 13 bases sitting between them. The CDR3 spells CASSALDTPNTEAFF. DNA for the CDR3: TGTGCCAGCAGTGCGTTGGACACCCCGAACACTGAAGCTTTCTTT.

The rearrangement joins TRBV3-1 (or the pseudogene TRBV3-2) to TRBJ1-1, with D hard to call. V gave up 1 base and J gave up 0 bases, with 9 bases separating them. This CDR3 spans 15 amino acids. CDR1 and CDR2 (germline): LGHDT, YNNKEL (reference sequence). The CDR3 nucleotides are TGTGCCAGCAGCCAAGTGGGGAGCATGAACACTGAAGCTTTCTTT. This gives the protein CASSQVGSMNTEAFF.

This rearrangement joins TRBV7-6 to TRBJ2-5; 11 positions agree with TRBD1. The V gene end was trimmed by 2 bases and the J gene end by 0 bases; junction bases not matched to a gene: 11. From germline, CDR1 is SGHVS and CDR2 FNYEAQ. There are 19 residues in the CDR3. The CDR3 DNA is TGTGCCAGCAGCTTACGTCGGACAGGGGGCGAGGCGTACCAAGAGACCCAGTACTTC. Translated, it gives CASSLRRTGGEAYQETQYF.

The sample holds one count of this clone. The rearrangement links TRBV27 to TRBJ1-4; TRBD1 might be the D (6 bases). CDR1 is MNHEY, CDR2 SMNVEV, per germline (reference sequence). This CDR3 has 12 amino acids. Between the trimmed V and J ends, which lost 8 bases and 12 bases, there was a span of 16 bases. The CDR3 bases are TGTGCCAGCGGTTATGGGGGGGCGCAACTGTTTTTT. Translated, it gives CASGYGGAQLFF.

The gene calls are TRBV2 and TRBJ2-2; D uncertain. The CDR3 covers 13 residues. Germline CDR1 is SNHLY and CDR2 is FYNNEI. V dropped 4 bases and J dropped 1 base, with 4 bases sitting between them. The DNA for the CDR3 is TGTGCCAGCAGTGCCGTGAACACCGGGGAGCTGTTTTTT. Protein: CASSAVNTGELFF.

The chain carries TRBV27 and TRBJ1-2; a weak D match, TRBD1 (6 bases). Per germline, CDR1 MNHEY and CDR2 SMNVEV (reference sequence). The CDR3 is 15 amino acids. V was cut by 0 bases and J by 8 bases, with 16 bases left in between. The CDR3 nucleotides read TGTGCCAGCAGTTTATCGGTCAGGGGAGTTCAGGGCTACACCTTC. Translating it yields CASSLSVRGVQGYTF.

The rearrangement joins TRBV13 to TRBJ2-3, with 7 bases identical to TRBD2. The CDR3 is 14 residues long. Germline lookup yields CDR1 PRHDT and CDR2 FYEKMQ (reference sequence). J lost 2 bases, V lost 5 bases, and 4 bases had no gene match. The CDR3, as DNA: TGTGCCAGCAGCCCAAGCGGGGCCACAGATACGCAGTATTTT. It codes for CASSPSGATDTQYF.

The CDR3, as DNA: TGTGCCAGCAGCGGGTGGGGGGATACTAACTATGGCTACACCTTC. Residues: CASSGWGDTNYGYTF. The rearrangement uses TRBV5-4 and TRBJ1-2; D is possibly TRBD1 (5 bases). The CDR3 is made up of 15 amino acids. Trimming took 4 bases from V and 0 from J, leaving 13 bases between them. Germline V CDR1 and CDR2: SGHNT, YYREEE (reference sequence).

The DNA for the CDR3 is TGTGCCAGCAGCCAAACACAGGGGGATAACTATGGCTACACCTTC. Its translation: CASSQTQGDNYGYTF. The chain recombines TRBV4-2 with TRBJ1-2, with TRBD1 identical over 8 bases. The CDR3 is made up of 15 amino acids. CDR1 and CDR2 (germline): LGHNA, YNFKEQ. Germline trimming cut 2 bases from V and 1 base from J; bases unmatched to any gene: 3.

The CDR3 coding sequence is TGTGCCAGCCGTGGGCAGTTCTTTTCTTCACCCCTCCACTTT. Encoded protein: CASRGQFFSSPLHF. The genes are TRBV27 and TRBJ1-6; D gene unclear. The CDR3 runs to 14 residues. In germline, CDR1 is MNHEY, CDR2 SMNVEV (reference sequence). Deletions cut 8 bases from V and 9 bases from J, with 17 bases between.

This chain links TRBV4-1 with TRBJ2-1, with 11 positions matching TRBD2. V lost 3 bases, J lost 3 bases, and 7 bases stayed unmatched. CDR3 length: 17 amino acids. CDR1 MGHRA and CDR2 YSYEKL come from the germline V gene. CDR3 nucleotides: TGCGCCAGCAGCCAGACCATAGCGGGAGGGATCTACAATGAGCAGTTCTTC. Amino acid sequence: CASSQTIAGGIYNEQFF.

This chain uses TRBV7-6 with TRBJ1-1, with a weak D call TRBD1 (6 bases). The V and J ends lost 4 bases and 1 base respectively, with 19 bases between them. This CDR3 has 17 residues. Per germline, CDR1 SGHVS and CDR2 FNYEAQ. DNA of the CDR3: TGTGCCAGCAGCTCAGAAATACAGGGCGTTGGGAACACTGAAGCTTTCTTT. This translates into CASSSEIQGVGNTEAFF.

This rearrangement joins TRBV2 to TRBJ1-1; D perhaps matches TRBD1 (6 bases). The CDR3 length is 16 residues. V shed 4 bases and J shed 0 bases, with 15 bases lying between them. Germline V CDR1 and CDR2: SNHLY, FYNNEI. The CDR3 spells CASSARPGAVNTEAFF. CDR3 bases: TGTGCCAGCAGTGCGAGGCCAGGGGCGGTGAACACTGAAGCTTTCTTT.

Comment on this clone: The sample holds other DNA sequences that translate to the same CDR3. The CDR3 DNA follows: TGTGCCAGTAGCGGACAGGGGAACACTGAAGCTTTCTTT. Translated, it gives CASSGQGNTEAFF. J is TRBJ1-1 and V is TRBV19; 8 bases are a match to TRBD1. Germline V gene lookup returns CDR1 LNHDA and CDR2 SQIVND (reference sequence). The length of the CDR3 is 13 residues. V lost 6 bases, J lost 1 base, and 1 base stayed unmatched. The whole variable domain, remainder taken from reference TRBV19 and TRBJ1-1, is DGGITQSPKYLFRKEGQNVTLSCEQNLNHDAMYWYRQDPGQGLRLIYYSQIVNDFQKGDIAEGYSVSREKKESFPLTVTSAQKNPTAFYLCASSGQGNTEAFFGQGTRLTVV.

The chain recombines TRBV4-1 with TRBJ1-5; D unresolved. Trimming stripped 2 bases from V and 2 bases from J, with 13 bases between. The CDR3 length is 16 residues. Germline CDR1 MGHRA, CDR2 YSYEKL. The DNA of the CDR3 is TGCGCCAGCAGCCAATTTAACCCACCGGGCAATCAGCCCCAGCATTTT. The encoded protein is CASSQFNPPGNQPQHF.

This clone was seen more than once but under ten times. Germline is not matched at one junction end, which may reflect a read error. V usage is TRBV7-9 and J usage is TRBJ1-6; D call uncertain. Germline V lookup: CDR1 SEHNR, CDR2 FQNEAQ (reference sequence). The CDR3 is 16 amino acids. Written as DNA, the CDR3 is TGTGCCAGCAGCTCAGACCCAGACTCCCATAATTCACCCCTCCACTTT. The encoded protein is CASSSDPDSHNSPLHF.